This T cell receptor beta chain came from a study of post-analysis software for immune sequencing data (dated by TCRdb to about 2015). Study-wide context: Recorded disease courses included relapsing-remitting, secondary progressive and progressive-relapsing multiple sclerosis, with some patients lacking subtype annotation. The multiple sclerosis patient repertoires were compared with about a dozen previously published healthy control repertoires from donors aged 6 to 25 years. A subset of samples was prepared in parallel using single-end sample barcoding, then pooled and co-amplified after Illumina adapter ligation. The full study reports these points: Compared with controls, multiple sclerosis patients had significantly lower normalized Chao1 diversity, a finding suggesting substantial peripheral T-cell clonal expansion. The control group was slightly older than the multiple sclerosis patient group. Patients showed significantly higher frequencies than controls for five TRBV segments, among them TRBV5-6, TRBV5-1 and TRBV20-1. Direct clustering with F measure showed strong co-clustering of samples prepared in the same batch, prompting a batch-effect correction.

Looking up the germline V gene yields CDR1 SGHTA and CDR2 FQGTGA. Spanning cysteine to phenylalanine, the CDR3 consists of 19 amino acids. Here the CDR3 DNA is all that survives: 57 bases in frame from base 1. Trimming takes 0 bases off V and 2 bases off J; junction bases not matched to a gene: 13. To demonstrate the VDJtools post-analysis software, the study profiled TCR beta repertoires from the peripheral blood of about a dozen young patients with multiple sclerosis. Multiple sclerosis patients were children and adolescents aged 6 to 15 years. Library generation was performed with PCR. Sequencer: Illumina HiSeq 2500. To reduce PCR and sequencing biases, unique molecular identifiers were incorporated into the TCR beta cDNA libraries. Some 500,000 cDNA molecules were obtained for every 1 to 10 million input T cells, so each molecule roughly corresponded to one T cell. The same protocol used for the earlier healthy control dataset was applied to prepare and sequence the patient libraries. Within a given batch, samples were prepared together, multiplexed and sequenced on the same HiSeq lane. Regarding the original processing steps: MIGEC was used to process the raw barcoded reads, and molecular identifier groups with only a single read were discarded before consensus assembly and CDR3 extraction. VDJtools was used for post-analysis of the clonotype tables, with diversity normalized by down-sampling every dataset to the smallest sample size. To correct batch-related cross-sample contamination, repertoire overlap clustering matched CDR3 amino acid sequences but not nucleotide sequences. Using fastp at Q25 and MiXCR, TCRdb reprocessed the public reads and kept productive beta chains. Each entry merges the rows of one CDR3 protein and shows their most common DNA and genes. TCRdb, rather than the study authors, made the V and J calls. This sample has 700,000 to 900,000 distinct CDR3 sequences in its table, and about 45% of those were observed once. Approximately 5% of the sample is held by the ten biggest clonotypes.

This clonotype has a handful of counts. Its antigen is currently not known. Base-call qualities are not available, and no considerably larger clone is one nucleotide away. This clonotype was sampled from a girl aged 10 to 17 with multiple sclerosis. The sample was blood. This chain is built from TRBV7-3 and TRBJ2-7; the central 10 bases match TRBD2. The bases read TGTGCCAGCAGCTTAACCGGGGCGGTGGGAGCGGGAGGGCCCTACGAGCAGTACTTC. The encoded protein is CASSLTGAVGAGGPYEQYF.